Listed here is a single T cell receptor (beta chain). The antigen is unknown. The data are from a study of shared clonotypes between healthy human individuals. DNA at about 200 ng, approximately 30,000 T cell genomes, went into sorted-subset replicate PCRs. How the authors handled the data: Owing to the provision of junction-only sequences devoid of quality scores by immunoSEQ, filtering differed. Clones were sequenced by immunoSEQ multiplex PCR, and TCRdb holds only the in-frame ones, with some missing. The V and J calls and clone size are taken from that table; D and trimming were inferred from the DNA. The table lists about 1.5 million clones, 95% to 99% of them singletons. The CDR3 spans 17 residues. J lost 5 bases, V lost 5 bases, and 9 bases had no gene match. Germline CDR1 is MNHEY and CDR2 is SMNVEV (reference sequence). Points from the study as a whole: Enrolling few donors narrowed the genetic and exposure-history diversity that was represented. Naive subsets typically showed greater estimated richness than memory subsets.

Sequenced input: naive CD4+ T cells sorted from blood. The subset here: CD45RA+ positively selected. V gene TRBV27 combines with J gene TRBJ2-2; 12 bases match TRBD2. This TCR derives from a man aged 30 to 39 in good health. CDR3 coding DNA: TGTGCCAGCAGTCTAGCGGGAGGGTTGGGATTGACCGGGGAGCTGTTTTTT. It specifies CASSLAGGLGLTGELFF.